Shown below are 17 T cell receptor beta chains from a single sample sequenced in a study of CD8 T cells in ankylosing spondylitis (dated by TCRdb to about 2017). Library generation was performed with 5' RACE. Sequencing was carried out with an Illumina HiSeq 2500. TCRdb trimmed public reads at Q25 via fastp, called clones via MiXCR and kept in-frame beta chains. Rows with a matching CDR3 protein are joined into one entry that keeps the most common DNA and genes. In all, the sample holds roughly 700,000 distinct CDR3 sequences, and roughly 19% of those were seen once. Of the sample, about 19% falls within the top ten clones. These receptors lack a known antigen. Results and caveats for the whole study, not just this receptor: A TCR beta motif of 8 or 9 highly homologous amino acid variants appeared characteristic of blood from ankylosing spondylitis patients.

The material sequenced was blood, either unsorted or a sorted T cell fraction (not recorded which). The source is a male donor with ankylosing spondylitis.

This clonotype turned up a few times. An end of the junction differs from the germline gene, which may be a read error. The rearrangement joins TRBV7-7 to TRBJ2-5, with 12 bases lining up with TRBD2. Looked up from germline, CDR1 is SSHAT and CDR2 is FNYEAQ (reference sequence). The CDR3 is 16 residues long. The CDR3 coding sequence is TGTGCTAGCAGCCAGACTAGCGGGGGACGTCAAGAGACCCAGTACTTC. It is translated as CASSQTSGGRQETQYF.

This clonotype was seen only a few times. V gene TRBV29-1 combines with J gene TRBJ2-1; 9 bases are a match to TRBD1. Germline assignment: CDR1 SQVTM and CDR2 ANQGSEA. The V and J ends lost 4 bases and 5 bases, in that order; junction bases with no gene match: 3. The CDR3 covers 13 residues. CDR3 nucleotide sequence: TGCAGCGTTGGGGGACAGGGAAACAATGAGCAGTTCTTC. Translating it yields CSVGGQGNNEQFF.

This clonotype has more than one count but fewer than ten. The chain recombines TRBV7-9 with TRBJ2-1; 8 nucleotides align to TRBD1. This CDR3 contains 13 residues. The germline CDR1 and CDR2 sequences are SEHNR and FQNEAQ (reference sequence). The ends lost 6 bases at V and 8 bases at J; junction bases unmatched: 6. In DNA, the CDR3 is TGTGCCAGCAGATCTGACAGGGGATATGAGCAGTTCTTC. Translating it yields CASRSDRGYEQFF.

The chain joins TRBV12-3 or TRBV12-4 to TRBJ2-6, with TRBD1 identical over 8 bases. Losses at the gene ends were 3 bases for V and 0 bases for J; bases not matched to a gene: 4. The CDR3 contains 17 residues. The CDR3 region is CASSLTGARSGANVLTF. Written as DNA, the CDR3 is TGTGCCAGCAGTTTGACAGGGGCCCGCTCTGGGGCCAACGTCCTGACTTTC.

Only a few counts were recorded for this clonotype. The chain links TRBV20-1 to TRBJ2-7; D not certain. Germline V gene sequence: CDR1 DFQATT, CDR2 SNEGSKA (reference sequence). CDR3 length: 8 amino acids. CDR3 sequence reads: CPTSVQYF. CDR3 coding DNA: TGCCCCACTTCGGTGCAGTACTTC.

There are a few counts of this clonotype. The rearrangement uses TRBV3-1 and TRBJ1-1, with TRBD1 matching over 8 bases. Germline CDR1 LGHDT, CDR2 YNNKEL (reference sequence). The CDR3 runs 14 residues. V gave up 6 bases and J gave up 5 bases; unmatched junction bases: 8. For the CDR3, the DNA is TGTGCCAGCAGAGATACAGGGGGAGGAACTGAAGCTTTCTTT. Protein: CASRDTGGGTEAFF.

J is TRBJ2-3 and V is TRBV9, with TRBD2 as a possible D gene (5 bases). Germline V gives CDR1 SGDLS, CDR2 YYNGEE. V was trimmed by 0 bases and J by 4 bases, leaving 12 bases between them. The CDR3 is 15 amino acids. In DNA form, the CDR3 reads TGTGCCAGCAGCGTAGTGTCTAGCTCAGCAGATACGCAGTATTTT. Protein: CASSVVSSSADTQYF. The full variable domain, its missing parts supplied by reference TRBV9 and TRBJ2-3, is DSGVTQTPKHLITATGQRVTLRCSPRSGDLSVYWYQQSLDQGLQFLIQYYNGEERAKGNILERFSAQQFPDLHSELNLSSLELGDSALYFCASSVVSSSADTQYFGPGTRLTVL.

V is TRBV27 and J is TRBJ2-3; 7 bases are shared with TRBD2. The germline V gene has CDR1 MNHEY and CDR2 SMNVEV (reference sequence). The CDR3 totals 20 residues. Unmatched junction bases numbered 20, after V lost 1 base and J lost 4 bases. The CDR3 protein is CASSLWPYYSSGEAADTQYF. The CDR3 DNA sequence: TGTGCCAGCAGTTTATGGCCCTACTACTCTAGCGGAGAAGCTGCAGATACGCAGTATTTT.

This clonotype has only a few counts. The chain recombines TRBV20-1 with TRBJ2-1; TRBD1 might be the D (7 bases). CDR1 is DFQATT, CDR2 SNEGSKA, per germline (reference sequence). V lost 6 bases, J lost 5 bases, and 17 bases lay in between. This CDR3 contains 14 residues. The CDR3 protein is CSAGTWTGDNEQFF. The CDR3, as DNA: TGCAGTGCAGGGACTTGGACAGGAGACAATGAGCAGTTCTTC.

The J gene is TRBJ2-7, the V gene TRBV28; 11 nucleotides agree with TRBD2. CDR1 and CDR2 (germline): MDHEN, SYDVKM. The CDR3 has 14 residues. With V trimmed by 6 bases and J by 7 bases, 8 bases remained unmatched. CDR3 loop: CASSLLAGAQEQYF. The CDR3 DNA reads as TGTGCCAGCAGCCTACTAGCGGGAGCGCAAGAGCAGTACTTC.

This clonotype came up many times. The gene calls are TRBV24-1 and TRBJ2-1; TRBD1 is a possible D gene (6 bases). Looked up from germline, CDR1 is KGHDR and CDR2 is SFDVKD. Trimming shortened V by 1 base and J by 5 bases, and 11 bases separated the two germline ends. The CDR3 covers 15 residues. This CDR3 reads CATSDFTRGNNEQFF. DNA of the CDR3: TGTGCCACCAGTGATTTTACCAGGGGTAACAATGAGCAGTTCTTC.

The table lists this clonotype with a few counts. This rearrangement joins TRBV6-1 to TRBJ1-6, with D hard to call. V was pared by 0 bases and J by 6 bases, with 3 bases between. This CDR3 comprises 13 residues. Per the germline V gene, CDR1 is MNHNS and CDR2 is SASEGT. CDR3 sequence reads: CASSEARNSPLHF. CDR3 DNA: TGTGCCAGCAGTGAAGCGCGTAATTCACCCCTCCACTTT.

The chain recombines TRBV5-1 with TRBJ1-5, with D possibly being TRBD1 (5 bases). Looked up from germline, CDR1 is SGHRS and CDR2 is YFSETQ. The V end lost 1 base, the J end lost 4 bases, and 12 bases lay between the germline ends. This CDR3 has 15 amino acids. In nucleotides, the CDR3 is TGCGCCAGCAGCTTGTGGTCAGGGTCAAATCAGCCCCAGCATTTT. As protein: CASSLWSGSNQPQHF.

This rearrangement joins TRBV11-2 to TRBJ2-3; maybe TRBD2 (5 bases). Germline CDR1 and CDR2: SGHAT and FQNNGV. CDR3 length equals 17 residues. Trimming shortened V by 5 bases and J by 1 base, and 19 bases separated the two germline ends. In nucleotides, the CDR3 is TGTGCCAGCAGCCCCCGATGGTCTAGCCTGCGCACAGATACGCAGTATTTT. It codes for CASSPRWSSLRTDTQYF.

The rearrangement uses TRBV2 and TRBJ1-1, with a tentative D call TRBD1 (5 bases). The CDR3 has 15 amino acids. Germline V gives CDR1 SNHLY, CDR2 FYNNEI. The V gene lost 4 bases and the J gene lost 1 base, with 13 bases spanning the gap. The CDR3 protein is CASSAWGRGNTEAFF. CDR3 nucleotide sequence: TGTGCCAGCAGTGCTTGGGGGAGGGGGAACACTGAAGCTTTCTTT.

This clonotype came up many times. The chain combines TRBV12-3 or TRBV12-4 with TRBJ2-3; D is ambiguous. Trimming removed 6 bases from V and 1 base from J, with 11 bases in between. The CDR3 has 14 amino acids. CDR3 coding DNA: TGTGCCAGCAGAACCTCTGGGGGCACAGATACGCAGTATTTT. Amino acids: CASRTSGGTDTQYF.

The J gene is TRBJ1-1, the V gene TRBV12-3 or TRBV12-4; D is ambiguous. V was clipped by 4 bases and J by 0 bases, with 15 bases between them. The CDR3 consists of 16 residues. DNA of the CDR3: TGTGCCAGCAGTTCCCACCCCCTGAGCCTGAACACTGAAGCTTTCTTT. This gives the protein CASSSHPLSLNTEAFF.